This section outlines one TCR beta chain sequence together with its context. Antigen: not known. As for treatment: roughly 10-day PBMC culture with coronavirus spike peptide pools or control peptides (ViraFEST assay). The Oncomine TCR Beta short-read assay sequenced DNA from cultured CD4+ T cells. Cultures of CD4+ T cells served as the source for extracting genomic DNA. TCRdb independently ran MiXCR on the PCR reads; one entry per CDR3 protein. The table shows some 21,000 distinct CDR3 sequences, with around 43% occurring only once. This specimen belongs to a study of vaccination and CD4 T cells after COVID-19. This receptor was identified in a human donor who had recovered from COVID-19. The starting material was CD4+ T cells from blood, cultured in vitro, obtained before SARS-CoV-2 vaccination.

The CDR3: CSAGRSEQFF. In DNA, the CDR3 is TGCAGTGCCGGGCGTTCTGAGCAGTTCTTC. This chain joins TRBV20-1 and TRBJ2-1; D gene uncertain. V was pared by 6 bases and J by 9 bases, with 9 bases between. The CDR3 loop spans 10 amino acids. Germline CDR1 and CDR2: DFQATT and SNEGSKA (reference sequence).